The sequence of this T cell receptor beta chain was determined in a study of beta chain features in type 1 diabetes. General observations from the study: Cells with high TCR expression could be over-represented when cDNA is sequenced. Patients with type 1 diabetes showed fewer VDJ junction insertions and more deletions. The study found moderately but significantly shorter TCRB CDR3s in all four CD4+ subsets of Type 1 diabetes patients. A closer apparent resemblance between naive, central memory and Treg TCRB repertoires was seen in patients than in healthy donors.

Germline V gene sequence: CDR1 SGHRS, CDR2 YFSETQ. V trimming: 0 bases; J trimming: 3 bases; junction bases outside the gene matches: 4. The CDR3 contains 15 residues. All of the isolated RNA was reverse transcribed, so expressed TCRB transcripts were sequenced. Clones were sequenced by immunoSEQ multiplex PCR, and TCRdb holds only the in-frame ones, with some missing. The sample shows about 160,000 clones, approximately 8.7% of them seen only once. A remark on this clone: Antigen specificity is unknown.

The clonotype was recovered from a woman in her 30s with type 1 diabetes. The rearrangement links TRBV5-1 to TRBJ2-3; 7 nucleotides line up with TRBD2. The sample consisted of central memory CD4+ T cells from blood. CDR3 nucleotide sequence: TGCGCCAGCAGCTTGGACGGCGGGAGAACAGATACGCAGTATTTT. It yields the protein CASSLDGGRTDTQYF.